Below are 4 T cell receptor beta chains sequenced from a single sample in a study of T cells in narcolepsy. Some clones are missing from TCRdb's copy, which holds only in-frame ones; the method was immunoSEQ multiplex PCR. The sample yields around 30,000 clones, 65% to 85% seen once. Material for sequencing was memory (CD45RA-) CD4+ T cells from blood. The receptor set was obtained from a human donor in good health.

The chain is built from TRBV11-2 and TRBJ2-7; D might be TRBD2 (5 bases). Trimming took 6 bases from V and 0 from J, leaving 18 bases between them. The CDR3 has 16 residues. Germline CDR1 SGHAT, CDR2 FQNNGV. CDR3 in amino acids: CASSWSLVGSSYEQYF. CDR3 nucleotides: TGTGCCAGCAGTTGGTCTCTTGTTGGGAGCTCCTACGAGCAGTACTTC.

The chain couples TRBV4-2 to TRBJ1-5, with 12 bases aligning to TRBD1. Germline assignment: CDR1 LGHNA and CDR2 YNFKEQ. This CDR3 has 17 amino acids. V lost 4 bases and J lost 3; bases outside the gene matches: 7. Here the CDR3 reads CASSLSGTGGNNQPQHF. The CDR3 DNA reads TGTGCCAGCAGCCTATCCGGGACAGGGGGCAACAATCAGCCCCAGCATTTT.

The V gene is TRBV27, the J gene TRBJ2-5, with D tentatively TRBD1 (6 bases). The DNA end is more similar to TRBJ2-7, so the J call may be wrong. CDR3 length equals 14 residues. The germline CDR1 and CDR2 sequences are MNHEY and SMNVEV (reference sequence). CDR3 sequence reads: CASSLAGTQYEQYF. The DNA for the CDR3 is TGTGCCAGCAGTTTAGCCGGGACACAATACGAGCAGTACTTC.

This rearrangement joins TRBV2 to TRBJ2-1; TRBD2 might be the D (5 bases). Germline CDR1 reads SNHLY; CDR2 reads FYNNEI. This CDR3 spans 13 amino acids. V was clipped by 7 bases and J by 4 bases, with 11 bases between them. The CDR3: CASNSRTYNEQFF. The CDR3 DNA reads TGTGCCAGCAATTCGAGGACTTACAATGAGCAGTTCTTC.